The 10 T cell receptor beta chains given below trace back to one sample, sequenced in a study of blood T cell repertoires in COVID-19. Sequenced by immunoSEQ multiplex PCR; TCRdb stores in-frame clones only, minus some. In the table there are 71,000 or so clones, almost 85% of which are singletons. The sequencing sample was made of peripheral blood. Receptor source: a man aged 45-65 years with acute or convalescent COVID-19.

V is TRBV24-1 and J is TRBJ2-3, with 11 bases identical to TRBD2. The germline gives CDR1 KGHDR, CDR2 SFDVKD. V gave up 4 bases and J gave up 4 bases; unmatched junction bases: 9. This CDR3 contains 17 residues. CDR3 protein: CATSDSSGGASPDTQYF. Here the CDR3 DNA reads TGTGCCACCAGTGACAGTAGCGGGGGGGCCTCCCCAGATACGCAGTATTTT.

This chain uses TRBV12-5 with TRBJ2-3; the match to TRBD2 covers 8 bases. The germline V gene has CDR1 LGHNT and CDR2 FRNRAP. The CDR3 has 15 residues. V lost 6 bases to trimming and J lost 1 base; unmatched junction nucleotides: 6. DNA for the CDR3: TGTGCTAGTGGGATTAGCGGGGTGCGCACAGATACGCAGTATTTT. It specifies CASGISGVRTDTQYF.

V gene TRBV2 combines with J gene TRBJ1-5; D not resolved. Germline V gene data show CDR1 as SNHLY and CDR2 as FYNNEI. Trimming shortened V by 1 base and J by 2 bases, and 9 bases separated the two germline ends. The CDR3 sequence is 15 residues long. The CDR3 region has the DNA TGTGCCAGCAGTGAAGGTTTGTCGGGCAATCAGCCCCAGCATTTT. It translates to CASSEGLSGNQPQHF.

V usage is TRBV19 and J usage is TRBJ1-1; no clear D gene. Trimming removed 1 base from V and 1 base from J, with 13 bases in between. Germline CDR1 LNHDA, CDR2 SQIVND (reference sequence). This CDR3 region has 16 residues. The CDR3 here is CASSIASRGRNTEAFF. CDR3 DNA sequence: TGTGCCAGTAGTATAGCTTCTCGGGGAAGGAACACTGAAGCTTTCTTT.

The V gene is TRBV7-8, the J gene TRBJ2-7; no clear D. Trimming pared 2 bases from V and 6 bases from J, leaving 8 bases between. Germline-derived CDR1 and CDR2 are SGHVS and FQNEAQ. The CDR3 sequence is 12 residues long. CDR3 coding DNA: TGTGCCAGCAGCTTACCCTCCGGCGAGCAGTACTTC. As protein: CASSLPSGEQYF.

This clone was recorded only once. V usage is TRBV11-2 and J usage is TRBJ2-1; TRBD2 matches 14 bases. The CDR3 has 17 amino acids. The V gene end was trimmed by 4 bases and the J gene end by 9 bases; junction bases not matched to a gene: 11. Germline CDR1 is SGHAT and CDR2 is FQNNGV. CDR3 residues: CASSSLRGLAGGGEQFF. The DNA of the CDR3 is TGTGCCAGCAGCTCTTTAAGAGGACTAGCGGGAGGAGGTGAGCAGTTCTTC.

The chain employs TRBV6-1 and TRBJ2-1; tentative D call: TRBD1 (6 bases). The V gene's germline CDR1 is MNHNS and CDR2 SASEGT. The CDR3 covers 16 residues. Trimming pared 3 bases from V and 3 bases from J, leaving 15 bases between. The CDR3 DNA reads TGTGCCAGCAGTGAGGGGGACAATCAGGACTACAATGAGCAGTTCTTC. The encoded protein is CASSEGDNQDYNEQFF.

The chain is built from TRBV28 and TRBJ1-1; unclear D gene. The CDR3 sequence is 13 residues long. Germline CDR1 MDHEN, CDR2 SYDVKM. Trimming shortened V by 6 bases and J by 4 bases, and 12 bases separated the two germline ends. CDR3 region: CASSPRRVTEAFF. In DNA, the CDR3 is TGTGCCAGCAGCCCAAGGCGGGTCACTGAAGCTTTCTTT.

This rearrangement joins TRBV7-9 to TRBJ2-7, with D perhaps matching TRBD1 (6 bases). Germline CDR1 is SEHNR and CDR2 is FQNEAQ (reference sequence). The CDR3 has 15 amino acids. Trimming stripped 1 base from V and 0 bases from J, with 10 bases between. CDR3 nucleotide sequence: TGTGCCAGCAGCTTAGGACAGGTTGTCTCCTACGAGCAGTACTTC. Its protein product is CASSLGQVVSYEQYF.

The chain employs TRBV7-2 and TRBJ2-5; D unclear. CDR1 SGHTA and CDR2 FQGNSA come from the germline V gene. The CDR3 covers 12 residues. The germline V and J ends were trimmed by 4 bases and 4 bases, with 7 bases remaining between them. The CDR3 coding sequence is TGTGCCAGCAGCTCAAATAGAGAGACCCAGTACTTC. It codes for CASSSNRETQYF.